The clone carrying this TCR beta chain was detected once. Its cognate antigen is unknown. The authors loaded 200 ng DNA, roughly 27,000 T cell genomes, into sorted-subset replicate PCRs. Clones were read by immunoSEQ multiplex PCR, and TCRdb kept only the in-frame ones, dropping some. The table includes some 1.1 million clones, 70% to 80% detected once. This entry belongs to a study of shared clonotypes between healthy human individuals. The CDR3 spans 13 residues. Germline CDR1 LNHDA, CDR2 SQIVND (reference sequence). Deletions cut 5 bases from V and 8 bases from J, with 13 bases between. Study findings and constraints: Naive CD4 clonotypes overlapped across a handful of donors at roughly 5.1%. On the whole, naive subsets had larger estimated richness than memory subsets had. Expectations were that clonotype sharing among donors would be affected by sequencing depth.

Input material: memory CD4+ T cells from PBMCs. Subset meaning: CD45RA-negative fraction. This rearrangement joins TRBV19 to TRBJ2-1; the D gene is possibly TRBD2 (5 bases). The TCR originated in a man aged 18 to 30 in good health. Some clones in this sample may be carry-over from other donors' samples. The CDR3, as DNA: TGTGCCAGTAGTGCCCACTGGCGGGATGAGCAGTTCTTC. As protein: CASSAHWRDEQFF.